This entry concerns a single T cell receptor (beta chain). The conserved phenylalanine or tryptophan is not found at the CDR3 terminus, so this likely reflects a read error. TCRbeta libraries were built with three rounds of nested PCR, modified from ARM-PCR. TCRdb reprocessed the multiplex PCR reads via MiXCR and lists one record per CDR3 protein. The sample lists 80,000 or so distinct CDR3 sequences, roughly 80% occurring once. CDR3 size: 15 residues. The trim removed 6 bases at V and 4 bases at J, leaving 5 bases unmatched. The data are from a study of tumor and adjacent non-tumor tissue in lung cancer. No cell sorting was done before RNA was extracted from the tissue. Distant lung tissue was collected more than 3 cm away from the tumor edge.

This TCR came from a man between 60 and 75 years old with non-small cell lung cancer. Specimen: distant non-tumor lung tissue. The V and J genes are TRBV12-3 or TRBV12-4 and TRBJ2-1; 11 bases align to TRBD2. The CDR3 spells CASSSGTSGYNEQFS. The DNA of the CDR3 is TGTGCCAGCAGCTCAGGGACTAGCGGTTACAATGAGCAGTTCTCC.